This section outlines one T cell receptor (beta chain) sequence together with its context. This record belongs to a study of blood T cell repertoires in COVID-19. Study details: Sites in the United States, Italy and Spain provided acute and convalescent COVID-19 samples. Nucleic acid was either cDNA or gDNA, and it came from T cells, B-cell-depleted T cells, or PBMCs.

Clones were read by immunoSEQ multiplex PCR, and TCRdb kept only the in-frame ones, dropping some. The sample holds around 180,000 clones; 84% are singletons and the top ten take more than 5.5%. Germline values: CDR1 MNHEY, CDR2 SMNVEV (reference sequence). With 6 bases clipped from V and 6 bases from J, the junction kept 13 bases outside the gene matches. The CDR3 length is 16 residues. The rearrangement joins TRBV27 to TRBJ2-3, with TRBD1 matching over 9 bases. The sample comprised peripheral blood. This receptor was identified in a human donor in a cohort sampled during active COVID-19. The CDR3 DNA sequence: TGTGCCAGCAGATCACTGGGGACAGGGTGGAGGGATACGCAGTATTTT. Residues: CASRSLGTGWRDTQYF.